Reported below is one TCR beta chain. Its target antigen remains unknown. Base quality data are lacking; no much larger clone is found one base away. V is shortened by 5 bases, J by 4 bases, and the region joining them spans 14 bases. From the cysteine up to the phenylalanine, the CDR3 has a length of 13 residues. The kept DNA is CDR3 alone, 39 bases in frame from the first base. CDR1 and CDR2 were assigned from the germline V gene (reference sequence) as DFQATT and SNEGSKA. This sample was included in a study of T-cell reconstitution after alpha-beta-depleted transplantation in children (dated by TCRdb to between 2015 and 2016). The study in broad terms: The study quantitatively tracked T-cell immune reconstitution after TCRalphabeta/CD19-depleted allogeneic hematopoietic cell transplantation in children using TCR repertoire profiling.

Library preparation used PCR. Sequencing took place on an Illumina HiSeq 2500. TCR libraries were prepared with molecular barcoding, using unique molecular identifiers to normalize TCRbeta repertoire quantification. Through fastp at Q25 and MiXCR, TCRdb rebuilt clones from the public reads, retaining in-frame beta chains. CDR3 protein duplicates are merged, each entry listing the most common genes and DNA. The sample records about 640,000 distinct CDR3 sequences, 16% of which are singletons. Of the sample, approximately 1.1% is held by the ten largest clones. This sequence was found in a human donor who donated a stem cell graft to a child with acute myeloid leukemia. Sequenced here: PBMCs from the stem cell graft donor, sampled from the stem cell graft. The chain is assembled from TRBV20-1 and TRBJ1-2; the D gene identity is not certain. The sequenced DNA: TGCAGTGCTTCAGAATCCCAAGTCTATGGCTACACCTTC. The translation is CSASESQVYGYTF.